These 13 T cell receptor beta chains were all obtained from the same sample, sequenced in a study of T-cell reconstitution after alpha-beta-depleted transplantation in children. Preparing the TCRbeta library involved the use of unique molecular identifiers. TCRdb called the PCR reads again in MiXCR, with one record for every CDR3 protein. The data show some 640,000 distinct CDR3 sequences, with 16% seen just once and 0.8% to 1.1% held by the top ten. Sequenced here: PBMCs from the stem cell graft donor, sampled from the stem cell graft. The receptor set was obtained from a human donor who donated a stem cell graft to a child with acute myeloid leukemia.

This chain connects TRBV20-1 to TRBJ1-2; 9 bases match TRBD1. CDR3 length: 14 amino acids. Germline trimming cut 5 bases from V and 4 bases from J; bases unmatched to any gene: 8. The V gene's germline CDR1 is DFQATT and CDR2 SNEGSKA (reference sequence). The CDR3 here is CSAGRDRDTYGYTF. CDR3 bases: TGCAGTGCTGGAAGGGACAGGGACACCTATGGCTACACCTTC.

In regard to this clonotype: An end of the junction differs from the germline gene, which may be a read error. The chain couples TRBV20-1 to TRBJ2-7; 15 bases line up with TRBD2. CDR1 DFQATT and CDR2 SNEGSKA come from the germline V gene (reference sequence). The CDR3 has 17 amino acids. The CDR3 sequence is CCAKGLAGGFSSYEQYF. CDR3 sequence (DNA): TGCTGTGCTAAGGGACTAGCGGGGGGTTTTAGCTCCTACGAGCAGTACTTC.

For this clonotype: A much bigger clone sits one base away, suggesting this may be a read error. V and J are TRBV7-2 and TRBJ2-3; D possibly corresponds to TRBD2 (5 bases). The V gene lost 4 bases and the J gene lost 0 bases, with 11 bases spanning the gap. The CDR3 spans 15 residues. Germline V lookup: CDR1 SGHTA, CDR2 FQGNSA. As DNA, the CDR3 is TGTGCCAGCAGCTACCGGGGATCGAGCACAGATACGCAGTATTTT. Translated: CASSYRGSSTDTQYF.

The table lists this clonotype with many counts. The chain combines TRBV20-1 with TRBJ2-1; 7 bases align to TRBD1. The CDR3 totals 14 residues. Germline V gene data show CDR1 as DFQATT and CDR2 as SNEGSKA (reference sequence). Trimming took 1 base from V and 3 from J; bases not matched to a gene: 3. CDR3 in amino acids: CSARGQGIYNEQFF. CDR3 DNA: TGCAGTGCTAGAGGACAGGGTATCTACAATGAGCAGTTCTTC.

This clonotype appeared many times. This chain connects TRBV20-1 to TRBJ2-2, with D possibly being TRBD1 or TRBD2 (5 bases each). Germline assignment: CDR1 DFQATT and CDR2 SNEGSKA (reference sequence). V shed 0 bases and J shed 4 bases, with 15 bases lying between them. The CDR3 is made up of 16 amino acids. In DNA form, the CDR3 reads TGCAGTGCTAGAGAGACGGGACCTCGTGCCACCGGGGAGCTGTTTTTT. This translates into CSARETGPRATGELFF.

This clonotype was seen more than once but under ten times. The chain is built from TRBV4-2 and TRBJ1-2; D ambiguous. CDR1 and CDR2 (germline): LGHNA, YNFKEQ. V lost 1 base and J lost 6, with 3 bases in between. The CDR3 is made up of 11 amino acids. The CDR3, as DNA: TGTGCCAGCAGCCAAGCGGATGGCTACACCTTC. This sequence encodes CASSQADGYTF.

This clonotype was found a few times. The CDR3 region is CSASNPAGPAKNIQYF. In DNA form, the CDR3 reads TGCAGTGCTTCGAATCCGGCGGGGCCTGCCAAAAACATTCAGTACTTC. The chain recombines TRBV20-1 with TRBJ2-4; D might be TRBD2 (6 bases). CDR1 and CDR2 from the germline V gene are DFQATT and SNEGSKA (reference sequence). Trimming stripped 5 bases from V and 1 base from J, with 18 bases between. The CDR3 runs 16 residues.

The CDR3 bases are TGTGCCAGCAGCTTCGCGTGGTCAGGGGAAAAACTGTTTTTT. It codes for CASSFAWSGEKLFF. The rearrangement joins TRBV7-2 to TRBJ1-4; a weak D match, TRBD1 (5 bases). This CDR3 contains 14 residues. CDR1 is SGHTA, CDR2 FQGNSA, per germline. V lost 3 bases to trimming and J lost 8 bases, with 13 bases between them.

Many counts were recorded for this clonotype. The V call is TRBV20-1, the J call TRBJ2-2; D possibly matches TRBD1 or TRBD2 (5 bases each). The CDR3 consists of 16 residues. Germline V gene data show CDR1 as DFQATT and CDR2 as SNEGSKA (reference sequence). Trimming pared 4 bases from V and 6 bases from J, leaving 21 bases between. The CDR3 region is CSANPLGTGRAGELFF. For the CDR3, the DNA is TGCAGTGCTAATCCACTGGGGACCGGTCGGGCCGGGGAGCTGTTTTTT.

This clonotype was seen more than once but under ten times. This chain joins TRBV11-2 and TRBJ1-1; no reliable D call. The CDR3 has 17 residues. V was trimmed by 3 bases and J by 4 bases, leaving 21 bases between them. From germline, CDR1 is SGHAT and CDR2 FQNNGV. CDR3 sequence (DNA): TGTGCCAGCAGCTTGGGGATAACCTCGGTTAGAAGCACTGAAGCTTTCTTT. Translated: CASSLGITSVRSTEAFF.

This clonotype was counted only a few times. V and J are TRBV20-1 and TRBJ1-1; D call uncertain. Trimming cost V 5 bases and J 0 bases, with 10 bases left between them. Germline values: CDR1 DFQATT, CDR2 SNEGSKA (reference sequence). This CDR3 contains 13 residues. CDR3 sequence (DNA): TGCAGTGCTTGCAGGACCATGAACACTGAAGCTTTCTTT. Amino acids: CSACRTMNTEAFF.

This clonotype was counted only a few times. V gene TRBV12-3 or TRBV12-4 combines with J gene TRBJ1-5; maybe TRBD1 (6 bases). V shed 3 bases and J shed 0 bases, with 15 bases lying between them. The CDR3 is 17 amino acids. CDR3 bases: TGTGCCAGCAGTTTGGGGCCAGGGGAAGGTAGCAATCAGCCCCAGCATTTT. Its protein product is CASSLGPGEGSNQPQHF.

This clonotype was detected ten times or more. V is TRBV12-3 or TRBV12-4 and J is TRBJ2-1; D is possibly TRBD1 or TRBD2 (5 bases each). Trimming pared 5 bases from V and 6 bases from J, leaving 14 bases between. CDR3 length: 14 amino acids. CDR3 nucleotides: TGTGCCAGCAGTCCCACGGACGGGACCAATGAGCAGTTCTTC. Protein product: CASSPTDGTNEQFF.